Listed here are 28 T cell receptor beta chains from one sample, sequenced in a study of T cells in Graves' hyperthyroidism and ophthalmopathy. There were TCR beta CDR3 regions amplified from RNA transcripts. TCR CDR3 underwent first-round RT-PCR with the HTBI primer set. From the multiplex PCR reads, TCRdb called clonotypes with MiXCR, one entry per CDR3 protein. The table has a few hundred thousand distinct CDR3 sequences, approximately 14% seen once; the top ten hold roughly 7.3%. The specimen sequenced was blood. These TCRs come from a woman younger than 45 with Graves' hyperthyroidism.

This clonotype was seen only a few times. The rearrangement uses TRBV27 and TRBJ1-2; TRBD1 might be the D (6 bases). This CDR3 contains 14 residues. V was cut by 2 bases and J by 7 bases, with 14 bases left in between. Germline CDR1 reads MNHEY; CDR2 reads SMNVEV (reference sequence). The chain's CDR3 is CASSLRGGGFGYTF. DNA of the CDR3: TGTGCCAGCAGTTTACGAGGGGGGGGTTTTGGCTACACCTTC.

This clonotype was seen ten or more times. J is TRBJ2-7 and V is TRBV20-1; TRBD1 matches at 10 bases. Germline V CDR1 and CDR2: DFQATT, SNEGSKA (reference sequence). The CDR3 loop spans 15 amino acids. The V gene end was trimmed by 3 bases and the J gene end by 1 base; junction bases not matched to a gene: 6. In nucleotides, the CDR3 is TGCAGTGCTAGGCCGGGACAGGGGCCGTCCTACGAGCAGTACTTC. It is translated as CSARPGQGPSYEQYF.

In its sample, this clonotype was seen many times. This CDR3 is CASSGAGGGNEQYF. Here the CDR3 DNA reads TGTGCCAGTTCAGGAGCGGGAGGCGGCAACGAGCAGTACTTC. The chain is built from TRBV7-3 and TRBJ2-7; 9 bases are a match to TRBD2. Unmatched junction bases numbered 11, after V lost 9 bases and J lost 5 bases. The CDR3 loop spans 14 amino acids. Germline V gives CDR1 SGHTA, CDR2 FQGTGA.

This clonotype came up a few times. This rearrangement joins TRBV28 to TRBJ2-7; 8 nucleotides agree with TRBD1. Trimming removed 5 bases from V and 4 bases from J; junction bases left unmatched: 10. CDR3 size: 15 residues. Germline loops: CDR1 MDHEN, CDR2 SYDVKM. The CDR3 region has the DNA TGTGCCAGCAGTCCCCACAGGGGGGCCGTTTACGAGCAGTACTTC. It translates to CASSPHRGAVYEQYF.

This clonotype was detected ten times or more. The rearrangement links TRBV20-1 to TRBJ2-7; 10 nucleotides match TRBD2. This CDR3 region has 13 residues. The V and J ends lost 3 bases and 7 bases, in that order; junction bases with no gene match: 6. The germline CDR1 and CDR2 sequences are DFQATT and SNEGSKA (reference sequence). CDR3 residues: CSASGTSVVEQYF. In DNA form, the CDR3 reads TGCAGTGCTAGTGGGACTAGCGTCGTAGAGCAGTACTTC.

This clonotype was seen ten or more times. CDR3 sequence (DNA): TGTGCCAGCAGCTTAGGCACGGGGACTTCCTTTAGCAATCAGCCCCAGCATTTT. Translating it yields CASSLGTGTSFSNQPQHF. This chain connects TRBV7-2 to TRBJ1-5; a possible D gene is TRBD1 (5 bases). Deletions cut 1 base from V and 0 bases from J, with 16 bases between. The CDR3 is made up of 18 amino acids. In germline, CDR1 is SGHTA, CDR2 FQGNSA.

This clonotype has just a few counts. Possible read error: a much larger clone is one base away. Here the CDR3 reads CSARVDTSNDKLFF. The CDR3 DNA reads TGCAGTGCTAGAGTAGACACATCTAATGACAAACTGTTTTTT. The rearrangement uses TRBV20-1 and TRBJ1-4, with unresolved D. This CDR3 is 14 amino acids long. The germline V gene has CDR1 DFQATT and CDR2 SNEGSKA (reference sequence).

There are many counts of this clonotype. The rearrangement uses TRBV28 and TRBJ2-5, with D possibly being TRBD1 (5 bases). V was clipped by 0 bases and J by 5 bases, with 10 bases between them. CDR1 and CDR2 (germline): MDHEN, SYDVKM. The CDR3 consists of 14 residues. The CDR3 loop is CASSLWDTRETQYF. In nucleotides, the CDR3 is TGTGCCAGCAGTTTATGGGACACCAGGGAGACCCAGTACTTC.

This clonotype was counted only a few times. V is TRBV20-1 and J is TRBJ1-5; a weak D match, TRBD1 (5 bases). CDR1 and CDR2 from the germline V gene are DFQATT and SNEGSKA (reference sequence). The germline V and J ends were trimmed by 6 bases and 1 base, with 10 bases remaining between them. There are 13 residues in the CDR3. The CDR3, as DNA: TGCAGTGCGACTCGGACAAGCAATCAGCCCCAGCATTTT. It codes for CSATRTSNQPQHF.

There are many counts of this clonotype. The V and J genes are TRBV7-9 and TRBJ2-3; tentative D call: TRBD2 (6 bases). V lost 5 bases, J lost 2 bases, and 17 bases lay in between. The germline CDR1 and CDR2 sequences are SEHNR and FQNEAQ (reference sequence). The CDR3 has 16 amino acids. CDR3 amino acids: CASSLGPSGLTDTQYF. For the CDR3, the DNA is TGTGCCAGCAGCCTCGGTCCGAGCGGGCTCACAGATACGCAGTATTTT.

This clonotype occurred a few times. Mismatch with germline at one junction end may stem from a read error. V gene TRBV7-7 combines with J gene TRBJ2-5; 8 bases fit TRBD1. The CDR3 extends over 16 amino acids. From germline, CDR1 is SSHAT and CDR2 FNYEAQ (reference sequence). Here the CDR3 reads CASSLLLDTGGETQYF. CDR3 coding DNA: TGTGCTAGCAGCTTATTGCTGGACACAGGGGGAGAGACCCAGTACTTC.

This clonotype was seen at least ten times. The DNA for the CDR3 is TGTGCCAGTAGTATAAGACTAGCGGGAGATCGGCACAATGAGCAGTTCTTC. Translation gives CASSIRLAGDRHNEQFF. The chain combines TRBV19 with TRBJ2-1; TRBD2 aligns across 12 bases. The V gene's germline CDR1 is LNHDA and CDR2 SQIVND (reference sequence). Trimming took 2 bases from V and 5 from J; bases not matched to a gene: 7. The CDR3 spans 17 residues.

This clonotype occurred many times. The gene calls are TRBV7-6 and TRBJ2-3; 7 bases agree with TRBD2. Germline assignment: CDR1 SGHVS and CDR2 FNYEAQ. The CDR3 runs 17 residues. With 1 base clipped from V and 1 base from J, the junction kept 8 bases outside the gene matches. The CDR3 is CASSLGNPGLRTDTQYF. In DNA, the CDR3 is TGTGCCAGCAGCTTAGGGAATCCGGGACTACGCACAGATACGCAGTATTTT.

The rearrangement joins TRBV20-1 to TRBJ2-7; 7 nucleotides align to TRBD2. The CDR3 is 14 residues long. With V trimmed by 6 bases and J by 4 bases, 12 bases remained unmatched. CDR1 DFQATT and CDR2 SNEGSKA come from the germline V gene (reference sequence). The CDR3 here is CSAVGREEGYEQYF. The CDR3 nucleotides read TGCAGTGCGGTGGGTCGGGAGGAGGGTTACGAGCAGTACTTC.

The rearrangement uses TRBV20-1 and TRBJ2-7, with D possibly matching TRBD1 (6 bases). V lost 3 bases and J lost 3, with 12 bases in between. The CDR3 covers 13 residues. CDR1 DFQATT and CDR2 SNEGSKA come from the germline V gene (reference sequence). The CDR3 sequence is CSASLGHFYEQYF. The DNA of the CDR3 is TGCAGTGCTAGTTTGGGACACTTCTACGAGCAGTACTTC.

The table lists this clonotype with a few counts. The genes are TRBV12-3 or TRBV12-4 and TRBJ2-2; D unclear. V shed 9 bases and J shed 10 bases, with 12 bases lying between them. This CDR3 is 11 amino acids long. CDR3 DNA: TGTGCCAGTTCGACAAGCGCGGAGCTGTTTTTT. Protein sequence: CASSTSAELFF.

The sample holds a few counts of this clonotype. The chain has TRBV6-1 and TRBJ2-2, with 11 positions matching TRBD2. The CDR3 consists of 19 residues. CDR1 MNHNS and CDR2 SASEGT come from the germline V gene. V lost 2 bases and J lost 4; bases outside the gene matches: 12. CDR3 bases: TGTGCCAGCAGTGAAAACACTCTACTAGCGGGAGCGACCACCGGGGAGCTGTTTTTT. As protein: CASSENTLLAGATTGELFF.

This clonotype was seen at least ten times. The chain employs TRBV7-3 and TRBJ2-1; TRBD2 matches 11 bases. Germline loops: CDR1 SGHTA, CDR2 FQGTGA. This CDR3 region has 17 residues. Unmatched junction bases numbered 9, after V lost 1 base and J lost 7 bases. The CDR3: CASSLMGSGRVDNEQFF. The CDR3 coding sequence is TGTGCCAGCAGCTTAATGGGTAGCGGGAGGGTTGATAATGAGCAGTTCTTC.

This clonotype appeared once. Germline and junction disagree at one end, which may indicate a read error. The J gene is TRBJ2-1, the V gene TRBV7-9, with TRBD2 matching over 15 bases. CDR3 length: 20 residues. From germline, CDR1 is SEHNR and CDR2 FQNEAQ (reference sequence). In nucleotides, the CDR3 is TGTGCCGTTGAGGTAGCGGCATGGACTAGCGGGGGGGCCTCCCACAATGAGCAGTTCTTC. This codes for CAVEVAAWTSGGASHNEQFF. The variable domain in full, completed from reference TRBV7-9 and TRBJ2-1, reads DTGVSQNPRHKITKRGQNVTFRCDPISEHNRLYWYRQTLGQGPEFLTYFQNEAQLEKSRLLSDRFSAERPKGSFSTLEIQRTEQGDSAMYLCAVEVAAWTSGGASHNEQFFGPGTRLTVL.

This clonotype was counted many times. The DNA for the CDR3 is TGTGCCAGCAGTTTTAAGCGGACTAGCGGGGGAGGCGAGACCCAGTACTTC. Its translation: CASSFKRTSGGGETQYF. The chain is built from TRBV27 and TRBJ2-5; 13 bases are a match to TRBD2. Germline V gene lookup returns CDR1 MNHEY and CDR2 SMNVEV (reference sequence). This CDR3 has 17 amino acids. The V and J ends lost 3 bases and 5 bases, in that order; junction bases with no gene match: 9.

Many counts were recorded for this clonotype. In DNA, the CDR3 is TGTGCCAGCAGCTCCCAGAGGCGAGGGTTCGACTATGGCTACACCTTC. Translated, it gives CASSSQRRGFDYGYTF. The chain employs TRBV7-2 and TRBJ1-2, with D uncertain. Looked up from germline, CDR1 is SGHTA and CDR2 is FQGNSA. CDR3 length equals 16 residues. Between the trimmed V and J ends, which lost 4 bases and 3 bases, there was a span of 18 bases. The full variable domain, in which reference TRBV7-2 and TRBJ1-2 provide the parts outside the CDR3, is GAGVSQSPSNKVTEKGKDVELRCDPISGHTALYWYRQSLGQGLEFLIYFQGNSAPDKSGLPSDRFSAERTGGSVSTLTIQRTQQEDSAVYLCASSSQRRGFDYGYTFGSGTRLTVV.

This clonotype was recorded a few times. At one end the junction does not follow the germline gene, possibly because of a read error. This chain connects TRBV6-9 to TRBJ2-7; 9 bases fit TRBD2. Germline CDR1 is MNHGY and CDR2 is SVAAGI. The CDR3 covers 15 residues. The CDR3 nucleotides are TGTGCCAGCAGTTACTCGGCTAGCGGGGCCTACGGGCAGTACTTC. Protein sequence: CASSYSASGAYGQYF.

This clonotype has at least ten counts. This rearrangement joins TRBV29-1 to TRBJ2-3; possibly TRBD2 for D (6 bases). Trimming cost V 1 base and J 0 bases, with 11 bases left between them. This CDR3 contains 15 residues. Germline CDR1 is SQVTM and CDR2 is ANQGSEA. The CDR3 reads CSVEVLASSTDTQYF. The CDR3 nucleotides are TGCAGCGTTGAAGTCCTAGCGTCTAGCACAGATACGCAGTATTTT.

This clonotype was seen a few times. The chain carries TRBV13 and TRBJ1-4; 10 bases are a match to TRBD1. J was trimmed by 5 bases and V by 1 base; bases with no gene match: 1. This CDR3 comprises 15 residues. From germline, CDR1 is PRHDT and CDR2 FYEKMQ (reference sequence). The CDR3 DNA reads as TGTGCCAGCAGCTTAGCGACAGGGGGCAATGAAAAACTGTTTTTT. Translating it yields CASSLATGGNEKLFF.

This clonotype was detected many times. J is TRBJ2-7 and V is TRBV2; no reliable D call. Trimming cost V 6 bases and J 3 bases, with 3 bases left between them. The CDR3 length is 10 residues. CDR1 is SNHLY, CDR2 FYNNEI, per germline. The CDR3 loop is CASRGYEQYF. The CDR3 bases are TGTGCCAGCAGAGGCTACGAGCAGTACTTC.

This clonotype came up many times. The chain carries TRBV20-1 and TRBJ2-5, with D perhaps matching TRBD2 (5 bases). There are 12 residues in the CDR3. Trimming pared 5 bases from V and 0 bases from J, leaving 7 bases between. Germline CDR1 reads DFQATT; CDR2 reads SNEGSKA (reference sequence). The CDR3 bases are TGCAGTGCTCCGGGAAACCAAGAGACCCAGTACTTC. Its translation: CSAPGNQETQYF.

This clonotype occurred a few times. The chain joins TRBV20-1 to TRBJ2-7; 8 bases match TRBD1. V was clipped by 5 bases and J by 4 bases; unmatched bases: 22. Germline CDR1 DFQATT, CDR2 SNEGSKA (reference sequence). This CDR3 has 18 amino acids. CDR3 DNA: TGCAGTGCTCCACCGGGACAGGTTTTCGTCTCGGGAAGATACGAGCAGTACTTC. Translating it yields CSAPPGQVFVSGRYEQYF.

This clonotype was seen repeatedly, ten times or more. The chain employs TRBV10-1 and TRBJ2-7, with no clear D. The CDR3 loop spans 13 amino acids. Germline V lookup: CDR1 WNHNN, CDR2 SYGVQD (reference sequence). Trimming left V 2 bases short and J 7 bases short, with 12 bases between. The CDR3 protein is CASSEAGRGEQYF. The CDR3 bases are TGCGCCAGCAGTGAGGCAGGACGAGGTGAGCAGTACTTC.